One sample yielded the 12 T cell receptor beta chains listed below, sequenced in a study of blood T cell repertoires in COVID-19. Sequencing used immunoSEQ multiplex PCR; TCRdb keeps in-frame clones, though not all of them. The data hold roughly 140,000 clones, with approximately 84% observed a single time. Sequencing input: peripheral blood. These receptors originate from a woman aged 55-75 years with acute or convalescent COVID-19.

The chain is built from TRBV11-2 and TRBJ1-2; D is unclear. The CDR3 spans 13 residues. Germline V gene sequence: CDR1 SGHAT, CDR2 FQNNGV. V was pared by 1 base and J by 6 bases, with 9 bases between. CDR3 bases: TGTGCCAGCAGCTTAGGCGCAGGTGATGGCTACACCTTC. Translating it yields CASSLGAGDGYTF.

The V gene is TRBV7-9, the J gene TRBJ1-2; 7 positions agree with TRBD1. Losses at the gene ends were 1 base for V and 2 bases for J; bases not matched to a gene: 10. The CDR3 length is 17 residues. In germline, CDR1 is SEHNR, CDR2 FQNEAQ (reference sequence). In DNA form, the CDR3 reads TGTGCCAGCAGCTTAGGGGGGACAGCCGAAAGGAACTATGGCTACACCTTC. The encoded protein is CASSLGGTAERNYGYTF.

This clone was counted once. The V and J genes are TRBV6-5 and TRBJ1-1; D is undetermined. Germline loops: CDR1 MNHEY, CDR2 SVGAGI. The V end lost 3 bases, the J end lost 6 bases, and 11 bases lay between the germline ends. This CDR3 region has 13 residues. For the CDR3, the DNA is TGTGCCAGCAGTTATACCTCAGTCGCTGAAGCTTTCTTT. Protein: CASSYTSVAEAFF.

The J gene is TRBJ2-3, the V gene TRBV10-1, with TRBD2 matching 8 bases. V shed 0 bases and J 4 bases; nucleotides not matched to a gene: 9. Germline lookup yields CDR1 WNHNN and CDR2 SYGVQD (reference sequence). There are 17 residues in the CDR3. CDR3 coding DNA: TGCGCCAGCAGTGAGTCGTCGGTTAGCGGGATTTCAGATACGCAGTATTTT. It yields the protein CASSESSVSGISDTQYF.

This chain connects TRBV7-9 to TRBJ1-2; D is uncertain. The germline V gene encodes CDR1 SEHNR and CDR2 FQNEAQ (reference sequence). V was clipped by 4 bases and J by 6 bases, with 6 bases between them. The CDR3 covers 11 residues. The CDR3 nucleotides read TGTGCCAGCAGCTCGGAGCATGGCTACACCTTC. Protein: CASSSEHGYTF.

The chain's CDR3 is CASSFDYGYTF. The CDR3 nucleotides read TGTGCCAGCAGCTTCGACTATGGCTACACCTTC. The chain recombines TRBV7-6 with TRBJ1-2, with D unresolved. Trimming took off 3 bases at V and 3 bases at J, with 2 bases between the two ends. Germline CDR1 reads SGHVS; CDR2 reads FNYEAQ. The CDR3 runs to 11 residues.

The chain carries TRBV5-1 and TRBJ1-1; maybe TRBD1 (6 bases). The CDR3 sequence is 14 residues long. The ends were cut back, 3 bases at V and 5 bases at J, with 14 bases in the middle. Germline V gene data show CDR1 as SGHRS and CDR2 as YFSETQ. Here the CDR3 DNA reads TGCGCCAGCAGCTCACAAGGAGGACAGACTGAAGCTTTCTTT. Encoded protein: CASSSQGGQTEAFF.

The rearrangement links TRBV11-2 to TRBJ2-1; 14 bases are shared with TRBD2. CDR3 size: 16 residues. Looked up from germline, CDR1 is SGHAT and CDR2 is FQNNGV. The V gene end was trimmed by 4 bases and the J gene end by 4 bases; junction bases not matched to a gene: 3. Written as DNA, the CDR3 is TGTGCCAGCAGCTCCCGACTAGCGGGAGGGTACAATGAGCAGTTCTTC. This sequence encodes CASSSRLAGGYNEQFF.

The table lists this clone with a few counts. V is TRBV15 and J is TRBJ2-1; 11 bases are a match to TRBD2. The CDR3 contains 14 residues. Germline V gene data show CDR1 as LNHNV and CDR2 as YYDKDF (reference sequence). The J segment lost 6 bases and the V segment lost 5 bases, leaving 3 bases of the junction unmatched. The CDR3 nucleotides are TGTGCCACCAGCTTCGGGACTAGCGGCAATGAGCAGTTCTTC. Translating it yields CATSFGTSGNEQFF. Combining the CDR3 with reference TRBV15 and TRBJ2-1 gives the whole variable domain DAMVIQNPRYQVTQFGKPVTLSCSQTLNHNVMYWYQQKSSQAPKLLFHYYDKDFNNEADTPDNFQSRRPNTSFCFLDIRSPGLGDTAMYLCATSFGTSGNEQFFGPGTRLTVL.

The chain links TRBV28 to TRBJ2-7; 11 bases agree with TRBD2. The V gene end was trimmed by 5 bases and the J gene end by 2 bases; junction bases not matched to a gene: 14. Germline V gene sequence: CDR1 MDHEN, CDR2 SYDVKM. This CDR3 has 18 residues. CDR3 nucleotides: TGTGCCAGCAGTGCAACCGGGACTAGCGGATACGTGCCCTACGAGCAGTACTTC. It yields the protein CASSATGTSGYVPYEQYF.

This chain links TRBV12-5 with TRBJ1-1, with D possibly being TRBD1 (5 bases). The CDR3 spans 17 residues. With 0 bases removed from V and 1 base from J, the gap between germline ends came to 15 bases. The germline V gene has CDR1 LGHNT and CDR2 FRNRAP. CDR3 amino acids: CASGLVLSGRGNTEAFF. CDR3 bases: TGTGCTAGTGGTTTGGTACTATCAGGGCGAGGGAACACTGAAGCTTTCTTT.

This clone was seen only a few times. J is TRBJ2-5 and V is TRBV5-1, with TRBD2 matching 11 bases. This CDR3 contains 14 residues. The J segment lost 4 bases and the V segment lost 2 bases, leaving 1 base of the junction unmatched. The germline CDR1 and CDR2 sequences are SGHRS and YFSETQ. The CDR3 here is CASSFGLAGETQYF. The CDR3 nucleotides read TGCGCCAGCAGCTTTGGACTAGCGGGAGAGACCCAGTACTTC.